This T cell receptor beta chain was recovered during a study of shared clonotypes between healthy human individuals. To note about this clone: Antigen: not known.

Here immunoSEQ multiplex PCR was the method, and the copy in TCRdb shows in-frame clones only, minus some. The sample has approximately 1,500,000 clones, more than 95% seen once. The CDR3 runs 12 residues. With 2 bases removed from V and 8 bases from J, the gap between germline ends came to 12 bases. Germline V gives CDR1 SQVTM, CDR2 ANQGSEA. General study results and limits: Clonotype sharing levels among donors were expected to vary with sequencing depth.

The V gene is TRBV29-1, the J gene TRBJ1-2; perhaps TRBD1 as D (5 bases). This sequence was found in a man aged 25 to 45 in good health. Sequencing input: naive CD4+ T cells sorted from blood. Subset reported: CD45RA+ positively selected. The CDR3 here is CSVEQGGVGYTF. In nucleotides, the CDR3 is TGCAGCGTTGAACAGGGAGGGGTGGGCTACACCTTC.